This TCR beta chain was profiled in a study of cytomegalovirus exposure and HLA in healthy donors. Study-wide background: Assignment to the Caucasian-associated ancestry cluster applied to around four fifths of the approximately 420 genotyped donors.

The primer mix had 60 Vbeta and 13 Jbeta primers. This table comes from immunoSEQ multiplex PCR, and its TCRdb copy is limited to in-frame clones, with some not included. The sample carries some 130,000 clones, 65% to 85% recorded once. CDR1 is SGHDT, CDR2 YYEEEE, per germline. The length of the CDR3 is 13 residues. To note about this clone: The junction departs from germline at one end; a sequencing error may be responsible.

J is TRBJ2-1 and V is TRBV5-6, with TRBD1 identical over 9 bases. The sequenced material came from PBMCs. The source of this sequence is a boy younger than 18 in good health and CMV-seronegative. CDR3 amino acids: CASSWGASGQGVF. The CDR3, as DNA: TGTGCCAGCAGCTGGGGGGCCTCGGGACAGGGTGTCTTC.